The 13 T cell receptor beta chains reported below all come from one sample, sequenced in a study of blood T cell repertoires in COVID-19 (dated by TCRdb to 2018 to 2021). Library preparation was by the immunoSEQ multiplex PCR assay. The table was pulled from immuneACCESS by TCRdb, which kept in-frame rearrangements only. Such tables lose some clones; where checked, under half of the loss comes from unresolved V genes, and the rest has no known cause. The sample table lists under 300,000 clones, around 86% of them with a count of one. The ten top clones hold 2.2% of the sample. Sequences were obtained from peripheral blood. The receptors here all came from a man aged 25 to 40 who had recovered from COVID-19.

V usage is TRBV28 and J usage is TRBJ1-1; 7 positions match TRBD1. Looked up from germline, CDR1 is MDHEN and CDR2 is SYDVKM. V lost 6 bases to trimming and J lost 1 base; unmatched junction nucleotides: 5. The CDR3 has 14 amino acids. The CDR3 protein is CASRVGGPNTEAFF. CDR3 coding DNA: TGTGCCAGCAGGGTAGGGGGCCCGAACACTGAAGCTTTCTTT.

This chain joins TRBV6-5 and TRBJ2-5; TRBD1 might be the D (6 bases). V lost 6 bases and J 5 bases, leaving 13 bases between the germline ends. The CDR3 has 13 amino acids. Looked up from germline, CDR1 is MNHEY and CDR2 is SVGAGI. The CDR3 protein is CASRIRGRETQYF. Written as DNA, the CDR3 is TGTGCCAGCAGGATCAGGGGAAGGGAGACCCAGTACTTC.

The V and J genes are TRBV4-1 and TRBJ2-3; TRBD2 aligns across 10 bases. CDR1 and CDR2 (germline): MGHRA, YSYEKL. The CDR3 covers 17 residues. V dropped 4 bases and J dropped 6; count of bases not matched to a gene: 13. CDR3 residues: CASSLTPQRGGLDTQYF. DNA for the CDR3: TGCGCCAGCAGCCTCACTCCTCAGCGGGGGGGCTTGGATACGCAGTATTTT.

V is TRBV6-2 or TRBV6-3 and J is TRBJ2-3; 14 bases fit TRBD2. The CDR3 totals 16 residues. J was trimmed by 4 bases and V by 5 bases; bases with no gene match: 5. Germline CDR1 reads MNHEY; CDR2 reads SVGEGT. CDR3 protein: CASSRLAGGTSDTQYF. For the CDR3, the DNA is TGTGCCAGCAGTAGACTAGCGGGGGGGACATCAGATACGCAGTATTTT.

The chain links TRBV7-9 to TRBJ1-1; 8 positions match TRBD1. Germline V lookup: CDR1 SEHNR, CDR2 FQNEAQ (reference sequence). CDR3 size: 15 residues. CDR3: CVRAYPDRVSTEAFF. The DNA for the CDR3 is TGTGTAAGGGCTTATCCGGACAGGGTGAGCACTGAAGCTTTCTTT.

This chain links TRBV7-8 with TRBJ2-7, with 12 bases aligning to TRBD1. The CDR3 covers 14 residues. Germline CDR1 and CDR2: SGHVS and FQNEAQ. CDR3 in DNA: TGTGCGACCAGATGGGGACAGGGGGCATCCGAGCAGTACTTC. This gives the protein CATRWGQGASEQYF.

The rearrangement joins TRBV6-5 to TRBJ2-7; 7 nucleotides match TRBD2. Trimming at V came to 5 bases and at J to 1 base, leaving 8 bases not matched to a gene. This CDR3 region has 15 residues. Germline V CDR1 and CDR2: MNHEY, SVGAGI. The CDR3 reads CASSPPRGESYEQYF. The CDR3 nucleotides read TGTGCCAGCAGTCCCCCACGGGGGGAATCCTACGAGCAGTACTTC.

The chain joins TRBV29-1 to TRBJ1-2, with D possibly TRBD1 on 6 matching bases. The CDR3 sequence is 10 residues long. The V end lost 7 bases, the J end lost 8 bases, and 11 bases lay between the germline ends. Germline V CDR1 and CDR2: SQVTM, ANQGSEA. The chain's CDR3 is CSAGASGYTF. In DNA, the CDR3 is TGCAGCGCAGGGGCTTCAGGCTACACCTTC.

CDR3 protein: CATSAPREGGYGYTF. In DNA form, the CDR3 reads TGTGCCACCAGTGCCCCTCGGGAGGGAGGCTATGGCTACACCTTC. The chain combines TRBV24-1 with TRBJ1-2; D is uncertain. Between the trimmed V and J ends, which lost 5 bases and 4 bases, there was a span of 16 bases. Looked up from germline, CDR1 is KGHDR and CDR2 is SFDVKD. There are 15 residues in the CDR3.

The chain is built from TRBV3-1 (or the pseudogene TRBV3-2) and TRBJ1-6; D uncertain. The CDR3 is 14 residues long. Between the trimmed V and J ends, which lost 0 bases and 9 bases, there was a span of 9 bases. Germline assignment: CDR1 LGHDT and CDR2 YNNKEL (reference sequence). CDR3 protein: CASSQDQGGSPLHF. The CDR3 nucleotides read TGTGCCAGCAGCCAAGATCAAGGCGGTTCACCCCTCCACTTT.

V gene TRBV7-6 combines with J gene TRBJ2-2; the match to TRBD1 covers 7 bases. The CDR3 sequence is 16 residues long. Germline-derived CDR1 and CDR2 are SGHVS and FNYEAQ. V was clipped by 5 bases and J by 0 bases; unmatched bases: 6. CDR3 loop: CASSPRGGPNTGELFF. Written as DNA, the CDR3 is TGTGCCAGCAGCCCACGAGGGGGCCCGAACACCGGGGAGCTGTTTTTT.

The gene calls are TRBV5-1 and TRBJ2-7; D ambiguous. The CDR3 spans 13 residues. V lost 1 base, J lost 3 bases, and 8 bases lay in between. CDR1 SGHRS and CDR2 YFSETQ come from the germline V gene. The CDR3 region is CASSLSSHYEQYF. As DNA, the CDR3 is TGCGCCAGCAGCTTGTCCAGTCACTACGAGCAGTACTTC. Based on the CDR3 plus reference TRBV5-1 and TRBJ2-7, the full variable domain is KAGVTQTPRYLIKTRGQQVTLSCSPISGHRSVSWYQQTPGQGLQFLFEYFSETQRNKGNFPGRFSGRQFSNSRSEMNVSTLELGDSALYLCASSLSSHYEQYFGPGTRLTVT.

The chain carries TRBV15 and TRBJ1-1, with 7 bases fitting TRBD1. CDR1 is LNHNV, CDR2 YYDKDF, per germline (reference sequence). J gave up 3 bases and V 0 bases, and 4 bases lay outside the gene matches. The CDR3 totals 15 residues. The chain's CDR3 is CATSREQGMHTEAFF. The DNA of the CDR3 is TGTGCCACCAGCAGAGAACAGGGGATGCACACTGAAGCTTTCTTT.